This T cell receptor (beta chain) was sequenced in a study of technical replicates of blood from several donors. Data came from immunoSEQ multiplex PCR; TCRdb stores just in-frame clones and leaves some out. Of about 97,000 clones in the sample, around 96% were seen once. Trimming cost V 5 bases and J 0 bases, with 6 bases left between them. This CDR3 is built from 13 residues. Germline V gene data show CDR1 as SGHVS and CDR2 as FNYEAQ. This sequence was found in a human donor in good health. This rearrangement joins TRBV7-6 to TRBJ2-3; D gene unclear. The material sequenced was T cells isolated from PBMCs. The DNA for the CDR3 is TGTGCCAGCAGCCATCCCAGCACAGATACGCAGTATTTT. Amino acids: CASSHPSTDTQYF.